These 21 T cell receptor beta chains were all obtained from the same sample, sequenced in a study of identical twins (dated by TCRdb to about 2016). Receptors were amplified or captured by 5' RACE. This sample was sequenced with an Illumina HiSeq 2000. In TCRdb, the public reads were trimmed at Q25 with fastp and aligned with MiXCR, with productive beta chains retained. A single entry per CDR3 protein holds the most common genes and DNA from its merged rows. Here the sample has hundreds of thousands of distinct CDR3 sequences; less than 7% occur a single time. The ten largest make up roughly 2% of the sample. Material: naive T cells sorted from blood. The cell subset or site label, as the study defines it: cells isolated with a human naive T-cell isolation kit. These receptors all come from a young man in good health.

This clonotype came up many times. The chain employs TRBV20-1 and TRBJ2-1; 15 bases match TRBD2. CDR3 length: 16 residues. J gave up 6 bases and V 6 bases, and 9 bases lay outside the gene matches. Germline-derived CDR1 and CDR2 are DFQATT and SNEGSKA (reference sequence). The CDR3 DNA reads as TGCAGTGCCGATGGGACTAGCGGGAGGTCCGCCAATGAGCAGTTCTTC. Its translation is CSADGTSGRSANEQFF.

This clonotype was detected many times. The V gene is TRBV12-3 or TRBV12-4, the J gene TRBJ1-5; D ambiguous. The CDR3 is made up of 13 amino acids. Trimming took off 0 bases at V and 7 bases at J, with 7 bases between the two ends. The CDR3 DNA is TGTGCCAGCAGTTTAGCGGAGGGCCAGCCCCAGCATTTT. Translation: CASSLAEGQPQHF.

To note about this clonotype: Germline is not matched at one junction end, which may reflect a read error. The chain combines TRBV5-5 with TRBJ1-3; D gene unclear. CDR1 and CDR2 (germline): SGHKS, YYEKEE (reference sequence). The CDR3 covers 16 residues. CDR3 nucleotides: TGTGCCAGCAGCTTGGACCCTCGAGGCAATGGAGACACCATATATTTT. Protein: CASSLDPRGNGDTIYF.

The chain uses TRBV7-2 and TRBJ1-5; no firm D call. The germline CDR1 and CDR2 sequences are SGHTA and FQGNSA. Trimming cost V 4 bases and J 4 bases, with 14 bases left between them. The CDR3 loop spans 15 amino acids. CDR3 in DNA: TGTGCCAGCAGCTCAAGTGGAGTGCTGAATCAGCCCCAGCATTTT. Protein sequence: CASSSSGVLNQPQHF.

This clonotype was seen ten or more times. The CDR3 loop reads CAISELTGRTEAFF. The CDR3 nucleotides are TGTGCCATCAGTGAGTTGACAGGGCGGACTGAAGCTTTCTTT. This chain joins TRBV10-3 and TRBJ1-1, with 7 bases matching TRBD1. V was pared by 1 base and J by 5 bases, with 4 bases of the junction left unmatched. The V gene's germline CDR1 is ENHRY and CDR2 SYGVKD. The CDR3 contains 14 residues.

This clonotype was counted between two and nine times. V is TRBV18 and J is TRBJ1-3; 7 bases fit TRBD1. V lost 6 bases and J lost 4; bases outside the gene matches: 6. This CDR3 contains 14 residues. Germline assignment: CDR1 KGHSH and CDR2 LQKENI. The CDR3 reads CASSPEGAGNTIYF. The CDR3 DNA reads TGTGCCAGCTCCCCTGAGGGGGCAGGAAACACCATATATTTT.

This clonotype was picked up a small number of times. J is TRBJ1-4 and V is TRBV15; the D is unclear. V lost 1 base, J lost 0 bases, and 6 bases lay in between. This CDR3 has 15 amino acids. Germline-derived CDR1 and CDR2 are LNHNV and YYDKDF (reference sequence). The CDR3 coding sequence is TGTGCCACCAGCAGAGCTGCCGCAACTAATGAAAAACTGTTTTTT. This translates into CATSRAAATNEKLFF.

This clonotype was observed a handful of times. It may be a read error: a sequence one base away is much more abundant. The CDR3 sequence is CASNPTGTGTEAFF. DNA for the CDR3: TGTGCCAGCAACCCTACCGGGACGGGGACTGAAGCTTTCTTT. The chain joins TRBV6-2 or TRBV6-3 to TRBJ1-1, with a weak D call TRBD1 (5 bases). Germline CDR1 is MNHEY and CDR2 is SVGEGT. V lost 7 bases to trimming and J lost 5 bases, with 17 bases between them. The CDR3 runs to 14 residues.

This clonotype came up many times. V and J are TRBV7-8 and TRBJ2-7; D gene uncertain. V was trimmed by 4 bases and J by 6 bases, leaving 13 bases between them. This CDR3 region has 13 residues. Per germline, CDR1 SGHVS and CDR2 FQNEAQ. The CDR3 region is CASSSYPFFEQYF. CDR3 nucleotides: TGTGCCAGCAGCTCCTATCCCTTTTTCGAGCAGTACTTC.

This clonotype was observed many times. The chain employs TRBV29-1 and TRBJ2-7, with 7 bases identical to TRBD1. CDR1 is SQVTM, CDR2 ANQGSEA, per germline. The ends lost 5 bases at V and 9 bases at J; junction bases unmatched: 19. The CDR3 spans 15 residues. Here the CDR3 DNA reads TGCAGCGTTCTTAAGTCCGGGACAGAACCTACGAGGCAGTACTTC. It codes for CSVLKSGTEPTRQYF.

This clonotype was seen ten or more times. The V call is TRBV12-5, the J call TRBJ2-7; TRBD1 is a possible D gene (5 bases). The V and J ends lost 5 bases and 4 bases respectively, with 9 bases between them. Per the germline V gene, CDR1 is LGHNT and CDR2 is FRNRAP. The CDR3 is 12 amino acids. The CDR3 nucleotides are TGTGCTAGTGGTAAAGACAGTTACGAGCAGTACTTC. Residues: CASGKDSYEQYF.

This clonotype has at least ten counts. The J gene is TRBJ2-3, the V gene TRBV20-1; 11 positions agree with TRBD1. The junction had 4 bases not matched to a gene; V was cut back by 0 bases and J by 5 bases. The CDR3 length is 15 residues. Germline CDR1 DFQATT, CDR2 SNEGSKA (reference sequence). Here the CDR3 reads CSARDGTGGRDTQYF. In DNA form, the CDR3 reads TGCAGTGCTAGAGATGGGACAGGGGGACGAGATACGCAGTATTTT.

The table lists this clonotype with a few counts. The chain is built from TRBV3-1 and TRBJ2-7, with D unclear. Trimming shortened V by 4 bases and J by 0 bases, and 13 bases separated the two germline ends. This CDR3 contains 15 residues. From germline, CDR1 is LGHDT and CDR2 YNNKEL (reference sequence). The CDR3 DNA reads as TGTGCCAGCAGCCCTCCGCGTGGAACCTCCTACGAGCAGTACTTC. Translating it yields CASSPPRGTSYEQYF.

The chain recombines TRBV15 with TRBJ2-5; the D gene could be TRBD1 or TRBD2 (5 bases each). V gave up 1 base and J gave up 1 base, with 13 bases separating them. Germline V gene lookup returns CDR1 LNHNV and CDR2 YYDKDF (reference sequence). The CDR3 is 16 residues long. DNA of the CDR3: TGTGCCACCAGCAGAGGTCGGGACCCTTTCCAAGAGACCCAGTACTTC. It is translated as CATSRGRDPFQETQYF.

The CDR3 loop reads CASSQPGGEQYV. In DNA, the CDR3 is TGCGCCAGCAGCCAACCAGGGGGCGAGCAGTACGTC. The J gene is TRBJ2-7, the V gene TRBV4-1; the match to TRBD1 covers 7 bases. The V gene's germline CDR1 is MGHRA and CDR2 YSYEKL. V shed 2 bases and J 6 bases; nucleotides not matched to a gene: 1. The CDR3 is 12 residues long.

The chain uses TRBV20-1 and TRBJ2-5; 9 bases are a match to TRBD1. The CDR3 length is 15 residues. Trimming cost V 0 bases and J 5 bases; bases outside gene matches: 7. CDR1 DFQATT and CDR2 SNEGSKA come from the germline V gene (reference sequence). The CDR3 loop reads CSARDSQGAPETQYF. CDR3 coding DNA: TGCAGTGCTAGAGATTCACAGGGGGCGCCGGAGACCCAGTACTTC.

Only a few counts were recorded for this clonotype. V usage is TRBV30 and J usage is TRBJ1-5; no definite D call. V gave up 3 bases and J gave up 2 bases, with 11 bases separating them. In germline, CDR1 is GTSNPN, CDR2 SVGIG (reference sequence). The CDR3 spans 14 residues. The CDR3 DNA follows: TGTGCCTGGAGCCCTACCTTGGGCAATCAGCCCCAGCATTTT. This translates into CAWSPTLGNQPQHF.

This clonotype came up many times. The V and J genes are TRBV10-1 and TRBJ1-1; possible D gene TRBD1, 5 bases. CDR1 is WNHNN, CDR2 SYGVQD, per germline (reference sequence). This CDR3 contains 15 residues. V was shortened by 2 bases and J by 4 bases, with 14 bases between the two germline ends. CDR3 loop: CASSESREGSTEAFF. The CDR3 region has the DNA TGCGCCAGCAGTGAGAGCCGCGAGGGGTCCACTGAAGCTTTCTTT.

The table lists this clonotype with many counts. The rearrangement uses TRBV20-1 and TRBJ2-1; no clear D. Germline assignment: CDR1 DFQATT and CDR2 SNEGSKA (reference sequence). The CDR3 totals 12 residues. V was cut by 0 bases and J by 8 bases, with 8 bases left in between. CDR3 bases: TGCAGTGCTAGAGATTGGAGTTATGAGCAGTTCTTC. Translation: CSARDWSYEQFF.

This clonotype has ten or more counts. The chain links TRBV27 to TRBJ2-5, with D unclear. Germline V gene lookup returns CDR1 MNHEY and CDR2 SMNVEV (reference sequence). The CDR3 covers 12 residues. Trimming pared 4 bases from V and 3 bases from J, leaving 6 bases between. The DNA of the CDR3 is TGTGCCAGCAGTTCCCCAGAAGAGACCCAGTACTTC. Its translation is CASSSPEETQYF.

This clonotype was detected many times. J is TRBJ2-5 and V is TRBV29-1; TRBD1 matches at 8 bases. The ends lost 5 bases at V and 4 bases at J; junction bases unmatched: 6. The CDR3 is 13 residues long. The germline gives CDR1 SQVTM, CDR2 ANQGSEA. DNA of the CDR3: TGCAGCGTTCCAGGGGGCCTTCGAGAGACCCAGTACTTC. Residues: CSVPGGLRETQYF. Full variable domain (remainder filled in from reference TRBV29-1 and TRBJ2-5): SAVISQKPSRDICQRGTSLTIQCQVDSQVTMMFWYRQQPGQSLTLIATANQGSEATYESGFVIDKFPISRPNLTFSTLTVSNMSPEDSSIYLCSVPGGLRETQYFGPGTRLLVL.